The 23 T cell receptor beta chains in this list originate from one sample, sequenced in a study of T cells after yellow fever vaccination (dated by TCRdb to the late 2010s). Library preparation was by 5' RACE. Sequencing was performed on an Illumina HiSeq 2500. TCRdb applied fastp at Q25 and MiXCR to the public reads, then kept only in-frame beta chains. Rows are combined by CDR3 protein, so each entry shows the most common genes and DNA. The table for this sample lists some 600,000 distinct CDR3 sequences; approximately 16% of them were counted only once. The ten largest clones take up roughly 17% of the sample. In light of the paper, this sample's treatment or condition label describes: live attenuated yellow fever vaccine strain. The sequences come from PBMCs, collected 5 to 6 days after the first yellow fever vaccination. These receptors were obtained from a man aged 18 to 29 who received the YFV17D yellow fever vaccine.

The gene calls are TRBV20-1 and TRBJ2-3; D possibly matches TRBD1 or TRBD2 (5 bases each). The V and J ends lost 1 base and 2 bases respectively, with 13 bases between them. This CDR3 is 15 amino acids long. Germline lookup yields CDR1 DFQATT and CDR2 SNEGSKA (reference sequence). The CDR3 here is CSARVGRVYTDTQYF. DNA for the CDR3: TGCAGTGCTAGAGTGGGGCGGGTATACACAGATACGCAGTATTTT.

The table lists this clonotype with a few counts. The chain uses TRBV7-2 and TRBJ2-5; no reliable D call. The CDR3 covers 14 residues. Deletions cut 1 base from V and 1 base from J, with 7 bases between. Per the germline V gene, CDR1 is SGHTA and CDR2 is FQGNSA. This chain's CDR3 is CASSLEGFQETQYF. The CDR3 bases are TGTGCCAGCAGCTTAGAAGGCTTCCAAGAGACCCAGTACTTC.

This clonotype has more than one count but fewer than ten. This rearrangement joins TRBV12-3 or TRBV12-4 to TRBJ2-1; D possibly corresponds to TRBD1 (5 bases). Trimming cost V 3 bases and J 8 bases, with 11 bases left between them. This CDR3 has 13 residues. The CDR3 reads CASSLAGSHEQFF. The CDR3 DNA follows: TGTGCCAGCAGTTTGGCAGGGTCCCATGAGCAGTTCTTC.

This clonotype has only a few counts. The chain combines TRBV12-3 or TRBV12-4 with TRBJ1-2, with no clear D. The CDR3 runs to 14 residues. Trimming removed 6 bases at V and 6 bases at J, with 17 bases between. The CDR3 sequence is CASSDENWRDGYTF. DNA for the CDR3: TGTGCCAGCAGCGACGAAAACTGGAGGGATGGCTACACCTTC.

This clonotype appeared a few times. The chain combines TRBV2 with TRBJ2-5; 13 nucleotides line up with TRBD2. From germline, CDR1 is SNHLY and CDR2 FYNNEI. This CDR3 has 17 residues. With V trimmed by 7 bases and J by 5 bases, 13 bases remained unmatched. This CDR3 reads CASTKGLAGSNEETQYF. The CDR3 nucleotides read TGTGCCAGCACCAAGGGACTAGCGGGGAGCAATGAGGAGACCCAGTACTTC.

The J gene is TRBJ1-6, the V gene TRBV7-6; D is uncertain. The ends were cut back, 5 bases at V and 7 bases at J, with 9 bases in the middle. The length of the CDR3 is 13 residues. Per germline, CDR1 SGHVS and CDR2 FNYEAQ. The CDR3 sequence: CASSPRPNSPLHF. As DNA, the CDR3 is TGTGCCAGCAGCCCACGACCCAATTCACCCCTCCACTTT.

This clonotype came up a few times. V is TRBV6-5 and J is TRBJ1-5; maybe TRBD1 (6 bases). This CDR3 has 12 amino acids. Germline V lookup: CDR1 MNHEY, CDR2 SVGAGI. V lost 8 bases to trimming and J lost 6 bases, with 11 bases between them. CDR3 residues: CASGRGTQPQHF. Written as DNA, the CDR3 is TGTGCCAGCGGCAGGGGCACTCAGCCCCAGCATTTT.

This chain links TRBV5-6 with TRBJ2-7; 9 bases map to TRBD2. V trimming: 1 base; J trimming: 0 bases; junction bases outside the gene matches: 17. CDR1 is SGHDT, CDR2 YYEEEE, per germline. The CDR3 consists of 20 residues. CDR3 in amino acids: CASSLFYSLAGFSSSYEQYV. The CDR3 DNA is TGTGCCAGCAGCTTGTTTTATTCGCTAGCGGGGTTTAGTAGCTCCTACGAGCAGTACGTC.

This clonotype was counted between two and nine times. The chain uses TRBV7-6 and TRBJ1-5, with a tentative D call TRBD1 (6 bases). The CDR3 has 14 amino acids. V shed 2 bases and J shed 6 bases, with 11 bases lying between them. Germline CDR1 is SGHVS and CDR2 is FNYEAQ. The CDR3 region is CASSLLQGGQPQHF. The CDR3 DNA is TGTGCCAGCAGCTTATTACAGGGTGGTCAGCCCCAGCATTTT.

V and J are TRBV6-1 and TRBJ2-5, with unresolved D. Germline assignment: CDR1 MNHNS and CDR2 SASEGT. The V gene lost 8 bases and the J gene lost 7 bases, with 17 bases spanning the gap. The CDR3 consists of 13 residues. The CDR3 here is CASWTAAWGTQYF. The CDR3 bases are TGTGCCAGCTGGACGGCAGCTTGGGGGACCCAGTACTTC.

The rearrangement uses TRBV6-6 and TRBJ2-3, with D unresolved. The V end was cut by 2 bases, the J end by 12 bases, with 12 bases between. CDR1 and CDR2 from the germline V gene are MNHNY and SVGAGI (reference sequence). This CDR3 is built from 12 residues. The CDR3 DNA reads as TGTGCCAGCAGTTACGATTCTCGGATTCAGTATTTT. This gives the protein CASSYDSRIQYF.

This clonotype was picked up many times. This chain links TRBV24-1 with TRBJ2-7; D unclear. Between the trimmed V and J ends, which lost 4 bases and 0 bases, there was a span of 18 bases. The CDR3 extends over 17 amino acids. Germline CDR1 and CDR2: KGHDR and SFDVKD. As DNA, the CDR3 is TGTGCCACCAGTGACCACGAGTTCGTCGCGTCCTCCTACGAGCAGTACGTC. It translates to CATSDHEFVASSYEQYV.

J is TRBJ2-4 and V is TRBV2, with 7 bases that match TRBD2. V lost 8 bases, J lost 1 base, and 2 bases stayed unmatched. Germline loops: CDR1 SNHLY, CDR2 FYNNEI. The CDR3 loop spans 13 amino acids. DNA for the CDR3: TGTGCCAGCCTCGGGGGGGCCAAAAACATTCAGTACTTC. Amino acids: CASLGGAKNIQYF.

The DNA of the CDR3 is TGCGCCAGCAGCCAAACGACAGGGGGCGAGGATGGCTACACCTTC. Protein: CASSQTTGGEDGYTF. The gene calls are TRBV4-3 and TRBJ1-2; 10 bases map to TRBD1. The CDR3 length is 15 residues. Germline CDR1 reads LGHNA; CDR2 reads YSLEER. Trimming at V came to 2 bases and at J to 6 bases, leaving 6 bases not matched to a gene.

This clonotype has a count of ten or more. The chain uses TRBV12-3 or TRBV12-4 and TRBJ2-3; D gene unclear. The CDR3 totals 14 residues. V was clipped by 6 bases and J by 2 bases, with 12 bases between them. The CDR3 DNA is TGTGCCAGCAGGCAAGACATCAACACAGATACGCAGTATTTT. Translated, it gives CASRQDINTDTQYF.

This rearrangement joins TRBV4-1 to TRBJ1-6; D remains ambiguous. Germline V lookup: CDR1 MGHRA, CDR2 YSYEKL. The CDR3 has 13 residues. V was trimmed by 1 base and J by 9 bases, leaving 7 bases between them. Here the CDR3 reads CASSQGSGSPLHF. The CDR3 nucleotides read TGCGCCAGCAGCCAAGGTTCCGGTTCACCCCTCCACTTT.

V gene TRBV4-1 combines with J gene TRBJ2-3, with TRBD2 matching 7 bases. CDR1 MGHRA and CDR2 YSYEKL come from the germline V gene. V shed 0 bases, J shed 3 bases, and the junction held 9 bases outside the gene matches. The CDR3 loop spans 17 amino acids. CDR3 sequence: CASSQDGPGLQTDTQYF. CDR3 nucleotides: TGCGCCAGCAGCCAAGATGGTCCGGGACTACAGACAGATACGCAGTATTTT.

This chain uses TRBV29-1 with TRBJ2-1, with D unresolved. CDR1 is SQVTM, CDR2 ANQGSEA, per germline. This CDR3 is built from 13 residues. The V end was cut by 7 bases, the J end by 8 bases, with 18 bases between. CDR3 coding DNA: TGCAGCGCCTACTACACCTTGGGCGATGAGCAGTTCTTC. Residues: CSAYYTLGDEQFF.

This clonotype was seen repeatedly, ten times or more. The rearrangement uses TRBV5-1 and TRBJ2-1; TRBD1 agrees at 10 bases. After removal of 7 bases from V and 9 bases from J, the junction contained 10 bases not matched to a gene. The CDR3 loop spans 14 amino acids. Germline V gives CDR1 SGHRS, CDR2 YFSETQ. The CDR3: CASQGQGMVGEQFF. CDR3 DNA: TGCGCCAGCCAGGGACAGGGGATGGTCGGTGAGCAGTTCTTC. Drawing the rest from reference TRBV5-1 and TRBJ2-1, the complete variable domain is KAGVTQTPRYLIKTRGQQVTLSCSPISGHRSVSWYQQTPGQGLQFLFEYFSETQRNKGNFPGRFSGRQFSNSRSEMNVSTLELGDSALYLCASQGQGMVGEQFFGPGTRLTVL.

This clonotype was recorded once. This sequence joins TRBV12-3 or TRBV12-4 and TRBJ2-5; 8 positions match TRBD1. Trimming cost V 7 bases and J 6 bases; bases outside gene matches: 13. The CDR3 contains 15 residues. The CDR3 reads CASTTPRTGSKTQYF. As DNA, the CDR3 is TGTGCCAGCACCACCCCTCGGACAGGGTCGAAGACCCAGTACTTC.

This clonotype was detected only a few times. The chain links TRBV6-2 or TRBV6-3 to TRBJ2-7, with 7 positions matching TRBD2. The CDR3 length is 16 residues. Germline values: CDR1 MNHEY, CDR2 SVGEGT. Unmatched junction bases numbered 15, after V lost 7 bases and J lost 3 bases. The CDR3: CASTTAPQAGSYEQYF. The CDR3, as DNA: TGTGCCAGCACCACGGCCCCCCAAGCGGGGAGCTACGAGCAGTACTTC.

The J gene is TRBJ2-1, the V gene TRBV20-1; D is perhaps TRBD1 or TRBD2 (5 bases each). The CDR3 is 14 amino acids. V was cut by 6 bases and J by 6 bases, with 18 bases left in between. Germline values: CDR1 DFQATT, CDR2 SNEGSKA (reference sequence). CDR3 nucleotide sequence: TGCAGTGCCCCCCCCAGGACGGGACGCAATGAGCAGTTCTTC. Translated: CSAPPRTGRNEQFF.

A few counts support this clonotype. The genes are TRBV12-3 or TRBV12-4 and TRBJ1-5; D gene uncertain. The CDR3 is made up of 14 amino acids. V lost 6 bases and J 1 base, leaving 10 bases between the germline ends. CDR3 residues: CASRPGLSNQPQHF. The CDR3 region has the DNA TGTGCCAGCAGACCAGGACTCAGCAATCAGCCCCAGCATTTT.